This T cell receptor (beta chain) was recovered during a study of T cell changes during pregnancy in multiple sclerosis. CDR1 is MNHEY and CDR2 is SMNVEV in the germline V gene (reference sequence). The V segment lost 6 bases and the J segment 0 bases; nucleotides outside the gene matches: 15. This CDR3 has 19 residues. Measured with immunoSEQ multiplex PCR; TCRdb has only the in-frame clones, and not every one. The sample carries some 100,000 clones, around 92% recorded once. V is TRBV27 and J is TRBJ1-3; 9 positions agree with TRBD1. This TCR came from a female donor with multiple sclerosis, enrolled in a pregnancy study. Sample: peripheral blood, taken in the second trimester of pregnancy. The CDR3 reads CASSLRGTGSISSGNTIYF. CDR3 sequence (DNA): TGTGCCAGCAGCCTACGGGGGACAGGGTCAATTAGCTCTGGAAACACCATATATTTT.